The 15 T cell receptor beta chains below come from one sample, sequenced in a study of blood T cell repertoires in COVID-19. TCRdb keeps only in-frame clones here, not all; method: immunoSEQ multiplex PCR. The data show roughly 260,000 clones, more than 85% seen once. The source material was peripheral blood. The receptors were gathered from a person under 30 with COVID-19, enrolled during active disease.

The count of this clone is one. The CDR3 is CASAGGTNTGELFF. The CDR3 DNA reads as TGTGCCAGCGCGGGAGGGACGAACACCGGGGAGCTGTTTTTT. The chain joins TRBV2 to TRBJ2-2; 9 nucleotides line up with TRBD2. Germline CDR1 reads SNHLY; CDR2 reads FYNNEI. The CDR3 has 14 amino acids. The V and J ends lost 8 bases and 0 bases, in that order; junction bases with no gene match: 1.

The chain recombines TRBV7-9 with TRBJ1-1, with TRBD1 identical over 8 bases. Germline V CDR1 and CDR2: SEHNR, FQNEAQ (reference sequence). CDR3 length: 15 residues. The trim removed 4 bases at V and 0 bases at J, leaving 4 bases unmatched. CDR3 protein: CASSSWDRMNTEAFF. DNA for the CDR3: TGTGCCAGCAGCTCCTGGGACAGGATGAACACTGAAGCTTTCTTT.

The chain carries TRBV28 and TRBJ1-3; D remains unclear. Trimming pared 1 base from V and 0 bases from J, leaving 10 bases between. Germline V gene lookup returns CDR1 MDHEN and CDR2 SYDVKM. The CDR3 totals 16 residues. The DNA for the CDR3 is TGTGCCAGCAGTTTATCCCAGGCTTACTCTGGAAACACCATATATTTT. It translates to CASSLSQAYSGNTIYF.

The chain employs TRBV25-1 and TRBJ2-5, with D tentatively TRBD2 (5 bases). Trimming took 1 base from V and 2 from J, leaving 14 bases between them. This CDR3 region has 16 residues. CDR1 MGHDK and CDR2 SYGVNS come from the germline V gene. CDR3 DNA sequence: TGTGCCAGCAGTGAATCAGGTCGGGGAGCACAAGAGACCCAGTACTTC. This sequence encodes CASSESGRGAQETQYF.

The V gene is TRBV9, the J gene TRBJ2-1; 11 nucleotides agree with TRBD2. V shed 3 bases, J shed 10 bases, and the junction held 15 bases outside the gene matches. The CDR3 is 17 amino acids. Germline V gene sequence: CDR1 SGDLS, CDR2 YYNGEE. The CDR3 region is CASSAGGLAGVLGEQFF. The CDR3 DNA sequence: TGTGCCAGCAGCGCCGGAGGACTAGCGGGTGTTCTAGGGGAGCAGTTCTTC.

V is TRBV6-5 and J is TRBJ2-7; weak D call: TRBD2 (5 bases). Per the germline V gene, CDR1 is MNHEY and CDR2 is SVGAGI. The CDR3 extends over 15 amino acids. With 5 bases removed from V and 3 bases from J, the gap between germline ends came to 17 bases. The CDR3 DNA follows: TGTGCCAGCAGTCCCTCGATCCTAGCAATCTACGAGCAGTACTTC. This encodes CASSPSILAIYEQYF.

This CDR3 is CASSARDTTYEQYF. The CDR3 DNA follows: TGCGCCAGCAGCGCCCGGGACACCACCTACGAGCAGTACTTC. The rearrangement joins TRBV4-1 to TRBJ2-7; D perhaps matches TRBD1 (6 bases). Germline-derived CDR1 and CDR2 are MGHRA and YSYEKL. This CDR3 has 14 residues. V lost 5 bases and J 2 bases, leaving 13 bases between the germline ends.

The rearrangement links TRBV5-4 to TRBJ2-5; 8 bases align to TRBD2. The CDR3 sequence is 16 residues long. V was pared by 1 base and J by 1 base, with 6 bases of the junction left unmatched. The V gene's germline CDR1 is SGHNT and CDR2 YYREEE (reference sequence). CDR3 bases: TGTGCCAGCAGCTTGATCGGGAGGGGGGTCCAAGAGACCCAGTACTTC. Its translation is CASSLIGRGVQETQYF. The entire variable domain, with the rest obtained from reference TRBV5-4 and TRBJ2-5, is as follows: ETGVTQSPTHLIKTRGQQVTLRCSSQSGHNTVSWYQQALGQGPQFIFQYYREEENGRGNFPPRFSGLQFPNYSSELNVNALELDDSALYLCASSLIGRGVQETQYFGPGTRLLVL.

The gene calls are TRBV19 and TRBJ2-1; D is perhaps TRBD2 (6 bases). V was shortened by 3 bases and J by 0 bases, with 12 bases between the two germline ends. The CDR3 is made up of 16 amino acids. CDR1 is LNHDA, CDR2 SQIVND, per germline (reference sequence). The CDR3 here is CASSMSGLSSYNEQFF. In DNA form, the CDR3 reads TGTGCCAGTAGTATGAGCGGGTTAAGCTCCTACAATGAGCAGTTCTTC.

The chain has TRBV3-1 (or the pseudogene TRBV3-2) and TRBJ1-1; D unclear. V lost 0 bases to trimming and J lost 3 bases, with 8 bases between them. This CDR3 is built from 14 residues. The germline gives CDR1 LGHDT, CDR2 YNNKEL (reference sequence). CDR3 amino acids: CASSQDGRYTEAFF. CDR3 bases: TGTGCCAGCAGCCAAGATGGCAGATACACTGAAGCTTTCTTT.

This sequence joins TRBV6-5 and TRBJ1-4; possible D gene TRBD1, 6 bases. Per the germline V gene, CDR1 is MNHEY and CDR2 is SVGAGI. V dropped 6 bases and J dropped 7 bases, with 15 bases sitting between them. The CDR3 sequence is 14 residues long. CDR3 coding DNA: TGTGCCAGCAGAGCGGGACAACGGAGTGAAAAACTGTTTTTT. Protein product: CASRAGQRSEKLFF.

This chain uses TRBV24-1 with TRBJ2-5, with 8 bases lining up with TRBD1. This CDR3 has 14 amino acids. Germline lookup yields CDR1 KGHDR and CDR2 SFDVKD. V lost 5 bases to trimming and J lost 4 bases; unmatched junction nucleotides: 5. In nucleotides, the CDR3 is TGTGCCACCAGTGCCAGACAGGGGATAGAGACCCAGTACTTC. It is translated as CATSARQGIETQYF.

The chain has TRBV4-1 and TRBJ1-4, with D maybe TRBD1 (5 bases). The ends were cut back, 0 bases at V and 8 bases at J, with 13 bases in the middle. There are 15 residues in the CDR3. Germline-derived CDR1 and CDR2 are MGHRA and YSYEKL. The CDR3 DNA follows: TGCGCCAGCAGCCAAGATGGGACTTCGGAGGAAAAACTGTTTTTT. Residues: CASSQDGTSEEKLFF.

The chain links TRBV7-9 to TRBJ2-5; 8 bases are a match to TRBD2. The ends lost 5 bases at V and 2 bases at J; junction bases unmatched: 7. Germline CDR1 SEHNR, CDR2 FQNEAQ (reference sequence). CDR3 length: 15 amino acids. In DNA form, the CDR3 reads TGTGCCAGCAGCCTTTCGGGGGGGAATCAAGAGACCCAGTACTTC. It specifies CASSLSGGNQETQYF. Full variable domain (remainder filled in from reference TRBV7-9 and TRBJ2-5): DTGVSQNPRHKITKRGQNVTFRCDPISEHNRLYWYRQTLGQGPEFLTYFQNEAQLEKSRLLSDRFSAERPKGSFSTLEIQRTEQGDSAMYLCASSLSGGNQETQYFGPGTRLLVL.

The chain carries TRBV28 and TRBJ2-7; D is undetermined. Trimming removed 6 bases at V and 3 bases at J, with 6 bases between. The CDR3 runs to 11 residues. Germline loops: CDR1 MDHEN, CDR2 SYDVKM. The CDR3 DNA is TGTGCCAGCAGCCCCCACTACGAGCAGTACTTC. Translating it yields CASSPHYEQYF.